Listed below are T cell receptor beta chains from one sample, sequenced in a study of blood T cell repertoires in COVID-19. The repertoire was sequenced with immunoSEQ multiplex PCR; TCRdb's copy has only in-frame clones and lacks some. The sample contains under 120,000 clones, 70% to 80% of which appear only once. Sequenced input: peripheral blood. The receptors were sampled from a man in his 70s with active or convalescent COVID-19. CDR3s include the opening cysteine and the closing phenylalanine or tryptophan. Fields, in order: J gene, D gene, V gene, clone size, CDR3 protein, CDR3 DNA. D genes are given only for firm matches. Rows give clone size only sometimes, using once, few, many, or a class for an expanded clone.

TRBJ1-1,TRBD1,TRBV30,NA,CAWSSAGTGNTEAFF,TGTGCCTGGAGTTCGGCCGGGACAGGGAACACTGAAGCTTTCTTT
TRBJ2-1,TRBD2,TRBV4-1,few,CASSQEGLAGGGEQFF,TGCGCCAGCAGCCAAGAAGGGCTAGCGGGAGGTGGTGAGCAGTTCTTC
TRBJ1-1,NA,TRBV2,NA,CASSEALDSLNTEAFF,TGTGCCAGCAGTGAAGCGCTTGACAGCCTCAACACTGAAGCTTTCTTT
TRBJ1-6,NA,TRBV28,few,CASSGRGARNSPLHF,TGTGCCAGCAGCGGGAGGGGGGCACGTAATTCACCCCTCCACTTT
TRBJ1-2,NA,TRBV5-1,NA,CASSLDSEHYGYTF,TGCGCCAGCAGCTTGGATAGCGAACACTATGGCTACACCTTC
TRBJ1-4,NA,TRBV9,few,CASSYTGRTNEKLFF,TGTGCCAGCAGCTATACAGGGCGAACTAATGAAAAACTGTTTTTT
TRBJ1-4,NA,TRBV12-3/TRBV12-4,NA,CASRNTLGEKLFF,TGTGCCAGCAGAAACACCCTCGGGGAAAAACTGTTTTTT
TRBJ2-3,NA,TRBV6-5,once,CASSSSTDTQYF,TGTGCCAGCAGTTCAAGCACAGATACGCAGTATTTT
TRBJ2-2,TRBD1,TRBV6-6,NA,CASRDRGLNTGELFF,TGTGCCAGCAGAGACAGGGGGCTGAACACCGGGGAGCTGTTTTTT
TRBJ2-7,TRBD1,TRBV7-9,few,CASSSSGQGGSYEQYF,TGTGCCAGCAGCTCATCAGGACAGGGCGGCTCCTACGAGCAGTACTTC
TRBJ1-5,NA,TRBV5-4,NA,CASSPDGGNQPQHF,TGTGCCAGCAGCCCGGACGGGGGCAATCAGCCCCAGCATTTT
TRBJ2-1,TRBD1,TRBV5-1,NA,CASSFPGGYNEQFF,TGCGCCAGCAGCTTTCCAGGGGGCTACAATGAGCAGTTCTTC
TRBJ1-6,TRBD1,TRBV28,NA,CASSFQKGGLGNSPLHF,TGTGCCAGCAGTTTTCAAAAAGGGGGCTTAGGTAATTCACCCCTCCACTTT
TRBJ1-5,NA,TRBV5-4,NA,CASSLRQFEGNQPQHF,TGTGCCAGCAGCTTGCGACAGTTCGAAGGGAATCAGCCCCAGCATTTT
TRBJ2-5,NA,TRBV18,NA,CASSPPSVGETQYF,TGTGCCAGCTCACCACCGTCGGTTGGAGAGACCCAGTACTTC
TRBJ2-1,NA,TRBV7-9,NA,CASSLSLASSYNEQFF,TGTGCCAGCAGCTTGTCTCTAGCGAGCTCCTACAATGAGCAGTTCTTC
TRBJ2-2,NA,TRBV29-1,once,CSVYGQRNTGELFF,TGCAGCGTTTATGGACAAAGGAACACCGGGGAGCTGTTTTTT
TRBJ2-2,NA,TRBV28,NA,CASVQGNTGELFF,TGTGCCAGTGTCCAGGGGAACACCGGGGAGCTGTTTTTT
TRBJ1-3,NA,TRBV18,NA,CASSAPAGKNTIYF,TGTGCCAGCTCAGCACCGGCGGGGAAAAACACCATATATTTT
TRBJ2-7,TRBD2,TRBV28,NA,CASSLAAGSSEQYF,TGTGCCAGCAGTTTGGCAGCGGGGTCTTCCGAGCAGTACTTC
TRBJ2-5,NA,TRBV9,NA,CASSVVGGSQETQYF,TGTGCCAGCAGCGTAGTTGGGGGGAGCCAAGAGACCCAGTACTTC
TRBJ1-2,NA,TRBV6-5,NA,CASSSGPYGYTF,TGTGCCAGCAGTTCAGGGCCCTATGGCTACACCTTC
TRBJ2-7,TRBD1,TRBV30,NA,CAWSSRDRGREQYF,TGTGCCTGGAGTTCCCGGGACAGGGGGCGTGAGCAGTACTTC
TRBJ2-3,TRBD1,TRBV2,NA,CASSSDRGGTDTQYF,TGTGCCAGCAGCTCCGACAGGGGAGGCACAGATACGCAGTATTTT
TRBJ1-2,NA,TRBV20-1,NA,CSDGGYTF,TGCAGTGATGGCGGCTACACCTTC
TRBJ2-2,TRBD2,TRBV30,few,CAWSFRGTSGRSFTGELFF,TGTGCCTGGAGTTTTCGCGGGACTAGCGGGAGGTCCTTCACCGGGGAGCTGTTTTTT
TRBJ2-5,NA,TRBV21-1,NA,CASSHSGKETQYF,TGTGCCAGCAGCCACAGCGGGAAAGAGACCCAGTACTTC
TRBJ1-3,NA,TRBV7-8,NA,CASSPRNRASGNTIYF,TGTGCCAGCAGCCCCCGGAACAGGGCCTCTGGAAACACCATATATTTT
TRBJ2-7,NA,TRBV6-2/TRBV6-3,NA,CASSRTGSYEQYF,TGTGCCAGCAGCCGGACCGGGAGCTACGAGCAGTACTTC
TRBJ2-2,TRBD2,TRBV5-1,NA,CASSTRSSGGNTGELFF,TGCGCCAGCAGCACGCGCTCTAGCGGGGGGAATACCGGGGAGCTGTTTTTT
TRBJ1-2,NA,TRBV6-1,NA,CASSELSGGDGYTF,TGTGCCAGCAGTGAACTGTCGGGGGGCGACGGCTACACCTTC
TRBJ1-2,TRBD1,TRBV12-3/TRBV12-4,NA,CASSWGTAYGYTF,TGTGCCAGCAGTTGGGGGACAGCCTATGGCTACACCTTC
TRBJ1-4,NA,TRBV5-8,once,CASSLGQGYEKLFF,TGTGCCAGCAGCTTGGGTCAGGGATATGAAAAACTGTTTTTT
TRBJ1-2,NA,TRBV10-3,NA,CAISEPQYGYTF,TGTGCCATCAGTGAGCCCCAGTATGGCTACACCTTC
TRBJ2-7,NA,TRBV23-1,NA,CASSQRGPGGEQYF,TGCGCCAGCAGTCAAAGGGGCCCAGGTGGCGAGCAGTACTTC
TRBJ2-3,TRBD2,TRBV6-1,NA,CASSEEITGTSSVDTQYF,TGTGCCAGCAGTGAAGAGATCACTGGGACTAGCTCCGTAGATACGCAGTATTTT
TRBJ1-1,TRBD1,TRBV10-3,NA,CAIRGTGKNTEAFF,TGTGCCATCAGGGGGACAGGCAAGAACACTGAAGCTTTCTTT
TRBJ1-1,NA,TRBV18,NA,CASSLAVREAEAFF,TGTGCCAGCTCACTCGCCGTCAGGGAGGCTGAAGCTTTCTTT
TRBJ1-5,TRBD1,TRBV7-8,NA,CASSLDRRDQPQHF,TGTGCCAGCAGCCTGGACAGGAGGGATCAGCCCCAGCATTTT
TRBJ2-1,NA,TRBV2,NA,CASRTGSYNEQFF,TGTGCCAGCAGAACAGGCTCCTACAATGAGCAGTTCTTC
TRBJ2-1,TRBD2,TRBV7-6,NA,CASSLGVAGGSLQDEQFF,TGTGCCAGCAGCTTAGGAGTAGCGGGAGGGAGTTTGCAGGATGAGCAGTTCTTC
TRBJ2-6,TRBD1,TRBV9,NA,CASSVVRDSLSGANVLTF,TGTGCCAGCAGCGTAGTTCGGGACAGCCTCTCTGGGGCCAACGTCCTGACTTTC